This entry lists 16 T cell receptor beta chains sequenced from one sample in a study of regulatory T cells in long-lasting Graves disease. The time point here: persistent/refractory GD, antithyroid drugs over 5 years with positive TRAb. PBMCs provided the RNA from which the TCR library was made. With iRepertoire HTBI primers and Arm-PCR of CDR3 regions, TCR beta libraries were built. MiXCR, run by TCRdb on the multiplex PCR reads, gives a single entry per CDR3 protein. Altogether a few hundred thousand distinct CDR3 sequences are present, 21% being singletons, with the ten largest covering 14%. The specimen comprised peripheral blood mononuclear cells (PBMCs), sampled when the disease was refractory, from a patient treated with antithyroid drugs. Receptors were obtained from a female donor with Graves disease.

At least ten counts were recorded for this clonotype. This chain connects TRBV10-3 to TRBJ2-7; 11 bases are shared with TRBD2. Germline V lookup: CDR1 ENHRY, CDR2 SYGVKD. Trimming cost V 6 bases and J 4 bases; bases outside gene matches: 5. This CDR3 region has 14 residues. The CDR3 DNA follows: TGTGCCATCAGGGCGACTAGCGGGAAGTACGAGCAGTACTTC. This codes for CAIRATSGKYEQYF.

This clonotype was observed at least ten times. This chain connects TRBV28 to TRBJ2-5, with D tentatively TRBD2 (6 bases). Germline-derived CDR1 and CDR2 are MDHEN and SYDVKM. CDR3 length: 14 residues. Trimming removed 2 bases from V and 5 bases from J, with 12 bases in between. Here the CDR3 reads CASSLTGGMETQYF. The CDR3 DNA sequence: TGTGCCAGCAGTTTAACTGGCGGGATGGAGACCCAGTACTTC. The variable domain in full, with the rest retrieved from reference TRBV28 and TRBJ2-5, is DVKVTQSSRYLVKRTGEKVFLECVQDMDHENMFWYRQDPGLGLRLIYFSYDVKMKEKGDIPEGYSVSREKKERFSLILESASTNQTSMYLCASSLTGGMETQYFGPGTRLLVL.

This clonotype was detected a few times. At one of its ends the junction is not consistent with the germline gene, which may arise from a read error. The chain links TRBV12-3 or TRBV12-4 to TRBJ2-6; perhaps TRBD1 as D (5 bases). This CDR3 has 15 residues. The chain's CDR3 is CASSLQFPGANVPTF. The CDR3 DNA reads TGTGCCAGCAGTTTACAGTTTCCTGGGGCCAACGTCCCGACTTTC.

This clonotype was seen only a few times. CDR3 protein: CASSFRREFYAGELFF. In DNA, the CDR3 is TGTGCCAGCAGTTTCAGGCGGGAGTTTTACGCCGGGGAGCTGTTTTTT. The J gene is TRBJ2-2, the V gene TRBV27; TRBD2 aligns across 7 bases. This CDR3 has 16 residues. Germline CDR1 MNHEY, CDR2 SMNVEV (reference sequence). The trim removed 3 bases at V and 6 bases at J, leaving 10 bases unmatched.

V usage is TRBV7-6 and J usage is TRBJ2-5, with 12 positions matching TRBD2. Germline assignment: CDR1 SGHVS and CDR2 FNYEAQ. The junction had 4 bases not matched to a gene; V was cut back by 1 base and J by 4 bases. The CDR3 runs to 16 residues. In nucleotides, the CDR3 is TGTGCCAGCAGCTTAGGGGAGACTAGCGGGAGAGAGACCCAGTACTTC. Translating it yields CASSLGETSGRETQYF. The whole variable domain, remainder taken from reference TRBV7-6 and TRBJ2-5, is GAGVSQSPRYKVTKRGQDVALRCDPISGHVSLYWYRQALGQGPEFLTYFNYEAQQDKSGLPNDRFSAERPEGSISTLTIQRTEQRDSAMYRCASSLGETSGRETQYFGPGTRLLVL.

In this sample, this clonotype turned up many times. This chain connects TRBV12-3 or TRBV12-4 to TRBJ2-2; TRBD1 agrees at 8 bases. This CDR3 region has 15 residues. Trimming cost V 4 bases and J 1 base; bases outside gene matches: 2. CDR3 residues: CASSSGTGNTGELFF. The CDR3 nucleotides read TGTGCCAGCAGTTCTGGGACAGGGAACACCGGGGAGCTGTTTTTT.

The CDR3 DNA reads TGTGCCAGCAGCCCCGGCAGGGGAGGGTCCTACGAGCAGTACTTC. Protein product: CASSPGRGGSYEQYF. V gene TRBV7-9 combines with J gene TRBJ2-7, with a possible D match to TRBD2 (7 bases). Germline V gene lookup returns CDR1 SEHNR and CDR2 FQNEAQ (reference sequence). The germline V and J ends were trimmed by 5 bases and 1 base, with 15 bases remaining between them. The CDR3 covers 15 residues.

This clonotype was recorded at least ten times. The chain carries TRBV11-2 and TRBJ2-7; 9 bases map to TRBD1. V lost 5 bases to trimming and J lost 2 bases; unmatched junction nucleotides: 10. Per germline, CDR1 SGHAT and CDR2 FQNNGV. The CDR3 consists of 16 residues. The CDR3 coding sequence is TGTGCCAGCAGCCTGGGCCGGAGACAGGGGGCCTACGAGCAGTACTTC. The encoded protein is CASSLGRRQGAYEQYF.

Note on this clonotype: This could be a read error, since a much larger clone is one nucleotide away. V usage is TRBV9 and J usage is TRBJ2-5; a possible D gene is TRBD2 (5 bases). CDR3 length equals 15 residues. The germline V gene encodes CDR1 SGDLS and CDR2 YYNGEE. The DNA of the CDR3 is TGTGCCGGCAGCGCTTGGCTGGGGAGCCAAGAGACCCAGTACTTC. Amino acids: CAGSAWLGSQETQYF.

This clonotype appeared a few times. This chain uses TRBV20-1 with TRBJ1-3; D is unclear. The V gene lost 3 bases and the J gene lost 7 bases, with 25 bases spanning the gap. This CDR3 has 17 residues. Germline values: CDR1 DFQATT, CDR2 SNEGSKA (reference sequence). The CDR3 DNA follows: TGCAGTGCTAGTGGGTCGTTTCTCAGTCCTTCCCTTAACACCATATATTTT. It translates to CSASGSFLSPSLNTIYF.

There are many counts of this clonotype. The V gene is TRBV28, the J gene TRBJ1-2; weak D call: TRBD1 (6 bases). The CDR3 has 13 residues. The V and J ends lost 4 bases and 7 bases respectively, with 13 bases between them. Germline V gives CDR1 MDHEN, CDR2 SYDVKM. Here the CDR3 DNA reads TGTGCCAGCAGTTCGGGGGCCCGGGGTGGCTACACCTTC. Its protein is CASSSGARGGYTF.

This clonotype was counted at least ten times. The chain recombines TRBV11-2 with TRBJ2-5, with 7 bases aligning to TRBD2. There are 21 residues in the CDR3. Germline assignment: CDR1 SGHAT and CDR2 FQNNGV. V lost 3 bases and J lost 0; bases outside the gene matches: 22. CDR3 loop: CASSFVPPNGLDEVDQETQYF. CDR3 nucleotide sequence: TGTGCCAGCAGCTTCGTTCCCCCAAACGGACTAGATGAGGTAGACCAAGAGACCCAGTACTTC.

This clonotype showed up just a few times. The V and J genes are TRBV5-1 and TRBJ1-2; 8 bases are shared with TRBD1. This CDR3 has 16 residues. The junction had 13 bases not matched to a gene; V was cut back by 1 base and J by 8 bases. Germline CDR1 is SGHRS and CDR2 is YFSETQ. CDR3: CASSLLGATGENGYTF. In DNA, the CDR3 is TGCGCCAGCAGCTTGTTAGGCGCGACAGGGGAGAACGGCTACACCTTC.

V and J are TRBV20-1 and TRBJ2-7; D gene ambiguous. CDR3 length: 13 amino acids. Germline V CDR1 and CDR2: DFQATT, SNEGSKA (reference sequence). The ends were cut back, 6 bases at V and 2 bases at J, with 14 bases in the middle. Here the CDR3 reads CSATHGHTYEQYF. Here the CDR3 DNA reads TGCAGTGCCACCCACGGGCACACCTACGAGCAGTACTTC.

In its sample, this clonotype was seen many times. One end of the junction does not line up with germline, which may come from a read error. The rearrangement uses TRBV27 and TRBJ1-5; tentative D call: TRBD1 (6 bases). Germline CDR1 reads MNHEY; CDR2 reads SMNVEV (reference sequence). The CDR3 totals 16 residues. CDR3 coding DNA: TGTGCCAGCAGCTTATTTCCAACAGGGACGGGTCAGCCCCAGCATTTT. Protein: CASSLFPTGTGQPQHF.

The chain recombines TRBV20-1 with TRBJ1-5; perhaps TRBD1 as D (5 bases). The CDR3 length is 14 residues. Germline assignment: CDR1 DFQATT and CDR2 SNEGSKA (reference sequence). The germline V and J ends were trimmed by 3 bases and 1 base, with 10 bases remaining between them. The CDR3 protein is CSASSYRSNQPQHF. The CDR3, as DNA: TGCAGTGCTAGTTCATACAGGAGCAATCAGCCCCAGCATTTT.